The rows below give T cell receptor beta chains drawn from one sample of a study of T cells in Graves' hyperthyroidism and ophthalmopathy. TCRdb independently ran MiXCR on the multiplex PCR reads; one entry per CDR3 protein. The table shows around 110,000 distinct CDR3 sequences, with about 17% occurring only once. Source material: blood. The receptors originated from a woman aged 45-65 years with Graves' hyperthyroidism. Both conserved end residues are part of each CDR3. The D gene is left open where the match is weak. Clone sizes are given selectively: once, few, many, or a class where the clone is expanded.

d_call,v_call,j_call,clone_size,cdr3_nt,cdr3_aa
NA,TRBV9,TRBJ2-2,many,TGTGCCAGCAGCGTAGAAGCTCTAGGGACCGGGGAGCTGTTTTTT,CASSVEALGTGELFF
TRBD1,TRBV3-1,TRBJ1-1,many,TGTGCCAGCAGCACTTCGACAGGGACGGGTACTGAAGCTTTCTTT,CASSTSTGTGTEAFF
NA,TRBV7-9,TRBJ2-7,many,TGTGCCAGCAGCTTTACGCAGGGCTCCTACGAGCAGTACTTC,CASSFTQGSYEQYF
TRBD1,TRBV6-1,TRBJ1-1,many,TGTGCCAGCCGAGCGCCGGACAGGGTTCGGACTGAAGCTTTCTTT,CASRAPDRVRTEAFF
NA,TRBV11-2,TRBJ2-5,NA,TGTGCCAGCAGCTTAGGACGTTTCGAGACCCAGTACTTC,CASSLGRFETQYF
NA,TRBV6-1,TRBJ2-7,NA,TGTGCCAGCAGTGACCCAACAGGGAACTACGAGCAGTACTTC,CASSDPTGNYEQYF
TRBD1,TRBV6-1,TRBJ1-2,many,TGTGCCAGCAGGGTGGGACAGGACTATGGCTACACCTTC,CASRVGQDYGYTF
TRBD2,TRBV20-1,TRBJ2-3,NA,TGCAGTGCCCCCGGGACCGGGACTAGCGGGGGAGATACGCAGTATTTT,CSAPGTGTSGGDTQYF
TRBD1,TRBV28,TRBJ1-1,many,TGTGCCAGCCGATCGACAGGGGAGGGAACTGAAGCTTTCTTT,CASRSTGEGTEAFF
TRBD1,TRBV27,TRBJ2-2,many,TGTGCCAGCAGTTTAGGGACAGGCTCAGCGAACACCGGGGAGCTGTTTTTT,CASSLGTGSANTGELFF
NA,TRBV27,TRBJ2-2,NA,TGTGCCAGCAGTTTATCGTTTACCGGGGAGCTGTTTTTT,CASSLSFTGELFF
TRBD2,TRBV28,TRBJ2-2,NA,TGTGCCAGCAGTTCTCCCGCGGCTAGCGGGAGGACCGGGGAGCTGTTTTTT,CASSSPAASGRTGELFF
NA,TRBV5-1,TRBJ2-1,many,TGCGCCAGCAGCTTGGTATTGGGAGGGGGCAATGAGCAGTTCTTC,CASSLVLGGGNEQFF
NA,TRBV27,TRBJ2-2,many,TGTGCCAGCAGAGAAGGGTTCGGGGAGCTGTTTTTT,CASREGFGELFF
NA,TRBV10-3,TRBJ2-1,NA,TGTGCCATCAGTGGAGGAGTGAACAATGAGCAGTTCTTC,CAISGGVNNEQFF
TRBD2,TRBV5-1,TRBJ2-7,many,TGCGCCAGCAGCTGGGCTTCGGGACTAGCGGGGGCCTACGAGCAGTACTTC,CASSWASGLAGAYEQYF
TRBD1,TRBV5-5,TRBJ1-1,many,TGTGCCAGCAGCTTTGGACAGGGGAACACTGAAGCTTTCTTT,CASSFGQGNTEAFF
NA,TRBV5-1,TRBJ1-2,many,TGCGCCAGCAGCCACGATCCGGGACGCGGCTACACCTTC,CASSHDPGRGYTF
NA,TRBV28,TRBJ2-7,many,TGTGCCAGCAGTTTATTTTGGTTCCCCTCTTACGAGCAGTACTTC,CASSLFWFPSYEQYF
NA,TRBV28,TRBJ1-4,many,TGTGCCAGCCGTGTGGACCTTAATGAAAAACTGTTTTTT,CASRVDLNEKLFF
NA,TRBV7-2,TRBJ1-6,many,TGTGCCAGCAGCCCACGGGGGGGCGGCCTCTATAATTCACCCCTCCACTTT,CASSPRGGGLYNSPLHF
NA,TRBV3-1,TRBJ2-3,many,TGTGCCAGCAGCCAAGATCAGGGGATTGTAGATACGCAGTATTTT,CASSQDQGIVDTQYF
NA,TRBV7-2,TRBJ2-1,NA,TGTGCCAGCAGCTTAGCTAGACCTATAGGGGTCAATGAGCAGTTCTTC,CASSLARPIGVNEQFF
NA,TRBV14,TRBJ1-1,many,TGTGCCAGCAGCCAAAGCAACTTTCGCGGGGCTTTCTTT,CASSQSNFRGAFF
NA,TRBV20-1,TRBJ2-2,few,TGCAGTGCCACCCAGGACAGGAACACCGGGGAGCTGTTTTTT,CSATQDRNTGELFF
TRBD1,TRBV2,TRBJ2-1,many,TGTGCCAGCAGTGGGGGGCGAGGGACAGGGGGCGGTGAGCAGTTCTTC,CASSGGRGTGGGEQFF
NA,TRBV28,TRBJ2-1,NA,TGTGCCAGCAGTTCCCTCTTAGGTTACCGGTTCTTC,CASSSLLGYRFF
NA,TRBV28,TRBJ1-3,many,TGTGCCAGCAGTACCGAAGTGCCCGCTGGAAACACCATATATTTT,CASSTEVPAGNTIYF
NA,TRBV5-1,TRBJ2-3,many,TGCGCCAGCCACTCAGCGGGCACAGATACGCAGTATTTT,CASHSAGTDTQYF
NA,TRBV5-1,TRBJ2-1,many,TGCGCCAGCAGCTTGCTTGGGGTAAATGAGCAGTTCTTC,CASSLLGVNEQFF
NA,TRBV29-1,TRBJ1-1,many,TGCAGCGTTAGGATCACAGGGCCAGCTTTCTTT,CSVRITGPAFF
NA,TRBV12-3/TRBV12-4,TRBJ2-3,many,TGTGCCAGCAGCCGCCGGCTGCGTGCGACAGATACGCAGTATTTT,CASSRRLRATDTQYF
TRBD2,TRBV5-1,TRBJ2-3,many,TGCGCCAGCAGACCGGGACTAGCGGGAAGCACAGATACGCAGTATTTT,CASRPGLAGSTDTQYF
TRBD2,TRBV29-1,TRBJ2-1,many,TGCAGCGTTGATACTAGCGGGTCCTACAATGAGCAGTTCTTC,CSVDTSGSYNEQFF
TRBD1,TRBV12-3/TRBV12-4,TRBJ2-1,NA,TGTGCCAGCAGCCTCGGGACAGGGGAGAATGAGCAGTTCTTC,CASSLGTGENEQFF
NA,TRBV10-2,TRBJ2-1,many,TGCGCCAGCAGAGCCGATCGGGCGTCCTACAATGAGCAGTTCTTC,CASRADRASYNEQFF
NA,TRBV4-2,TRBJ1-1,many,TGTGCCAGCAGCCAAGATCCTTCGGGAACTGAAGCTTTCTTT,CASSQDPSGTEAFF
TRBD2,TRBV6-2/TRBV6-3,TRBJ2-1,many,TGTGCCAGCAGTTCTAGCGGGACGGACCGAGAGCAGTTCTTC,CASSSSGTDREQFF
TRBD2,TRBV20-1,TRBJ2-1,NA,TGCAGTGCTAGAGTTGCACTACTAGCGGGGGGTCTCAATGAGCAGTTCTTC,CSARVALLAGGLNEQFF
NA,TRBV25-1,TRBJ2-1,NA,TGTGCCAGCAGTGAAGGGGGCAGGACGTACAATGAGCAGTTCTTC,CASSEGGRTYNEQFF
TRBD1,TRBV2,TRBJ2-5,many,TGTGCTTTGACTGGACGAGGGGGCGGGCAAGAGACCCAGTACTTC,CALTGRGGGQETQYF
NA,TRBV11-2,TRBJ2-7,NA,TGTGCCAGCAGCTTAGATCCGGGACCGGCCTACGAGCAGTACTTC,CASSLDPGPAYEQYF
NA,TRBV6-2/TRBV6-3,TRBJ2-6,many,TGTGCCAGCAGTTACAAGGGTCCCTCTGGGGCCAACGTCCTGACTTTC,CASSYKGPSGANVLTF
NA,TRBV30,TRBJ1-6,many,TGTGCCTGGAGCCGGACAGTCGGTGATGCACCCCTCCACTTT,CAWSRTVGDAPLHF
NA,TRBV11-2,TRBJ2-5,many,TGTGCCAGCAGCTTGGTGAGGGAGACCCAGTACTTC,CASSLVRETQYF
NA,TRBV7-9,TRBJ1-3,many,TGTGCCAGCAGCTTTGGAGACGGCTCTGGAAACACCATATATTTT,CASSFGDGSGNTIYF